This TCR beta chain originates from a study of T cell responses to AZD1222 COVID-19 vaccine. Study-level results: Spike-specific TCR depth and breadth grew after two AZD1222 doses. In all cases, repertoires were sampled only after the peak T cell response.

This clone has just one count. Its antigen is currently unknown. Germline CDR1 and CDR2: LNHNV and YYDKDF (reference sequence). CDR3 length: 20 residues. V lost 3 bases to trimming and J lost 0 bases, with 26 bases between them. Generated by immunoSEQ multiplex PCR, the TCRdb table keeps only in-frame clones and is missing some. The sample includes over 150,000 clones, roughly 92% of them seen just once. The sequence was obtained from an adult who received the AZD1222 COVID-19 vaccine. This chain connects TRBV15 to TRBJ1-1; no clear D gene. The sample was peripheral blood, taken 28 days after the second AZD1222 dose. CDR3 protein: CATSSPPRFSGSVLNTEAFF. For the CDR3, the DNA is TGTGCCACCAGCAGCCCACCTCGGTTTTCCGGCTCCGTACTGAACACTGAAGCTTTCTTT.